Described below is a single TCR beta chain sequence and its context. This record comes from a study of cytomegalovirus exposure and HLA in healthy donors. Trimming removed 0 bases from V and 2 bases from J, with 11 bases in between. There are 15 residues in the CDR3. Germline CDR1 and CDR2: MNHEY and SVGAGI. Generated by immunoSEQ multiplex PCR, the TCRdb table keeps only in-frame clones and is missing some. The repertoire holds 250,000 to 350,000 clones, with about nine tenths as singletons. The clonotype comes from a woman in her twenties or thirties in good health and CMV-seropositive. The chain couples TRBV6-5 to TRBJ2-7; tentative D call: TRBD2 (6 bases). Sequencing input: PBMCs. CDR3 residues: CASSYSGDSTYEQYF. CDR3 nucleotides: TGTGCCAGCAGTTACTCCGGGGACTCCACCTACGAGCAGTACTTC.